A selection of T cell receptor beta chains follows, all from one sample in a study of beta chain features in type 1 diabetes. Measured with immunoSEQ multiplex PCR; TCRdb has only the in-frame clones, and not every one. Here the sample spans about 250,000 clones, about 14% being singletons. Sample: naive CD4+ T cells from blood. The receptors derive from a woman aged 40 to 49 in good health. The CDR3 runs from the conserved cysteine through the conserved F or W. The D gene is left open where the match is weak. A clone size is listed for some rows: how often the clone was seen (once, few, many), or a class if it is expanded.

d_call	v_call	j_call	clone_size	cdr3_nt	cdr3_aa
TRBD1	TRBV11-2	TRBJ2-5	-	TGTGCCAGCAGGCCGGGTTCGGACAGGGTGGAGACCCAGTACTTC	CASRPGSDRVETQYF
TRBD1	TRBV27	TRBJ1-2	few	TGTGCCAGCAGGGACAGGGGGAGTACCGGCTACACCTTC	CASRDRGSTGYTF
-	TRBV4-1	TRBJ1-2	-	TGCGCCAGCAGCCAAGATTTAACGGTCTTCCGAGGCTACACCTTC	CASSQDLTVFRGYTF
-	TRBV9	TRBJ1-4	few	TGTGCCAGCAGCTTAACAGGACACAGTAATGAAAAACTGTTTTTT	CASSLTGHSNEKLFF
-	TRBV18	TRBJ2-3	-	TGTGCCAGCTCTACTGCGAGGGCAGGGGCCAAGGATACGCAGTATTTT	CASSTARAGAKDTQYF
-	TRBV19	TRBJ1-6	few	TGTGCCAGTAGCGTCGGGGGGTTGGCTTCACCCCTCCACTTT	CASSVGGLASPLHF
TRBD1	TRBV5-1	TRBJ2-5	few	TGCGCCAGCAGCCTGGGACAGGGAAGAGAGACCCAGTACTTC	CASSLGQGRETQYF
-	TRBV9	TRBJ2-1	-	TGTGCCAGCAGCACGAGGCAGGGAAGTATCTTGGTCAATGAGCAGTTCTTC	CASSTRQGSILVNEQFF
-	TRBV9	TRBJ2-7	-	TGTGCCAGCAGCGTCCGGGACACCTACGAGCAGTACTTC	CASSVRDTYEQYF
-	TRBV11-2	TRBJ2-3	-	TGTGCCAGCAGCTCGCAGGGGGATACGCAGTATTTT	CASSSQGDTQYF
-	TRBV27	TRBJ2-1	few	TGTGCCAGCAGATCAACCGGGTGGAGCTCCTACAATGAGCAGTTCTTC	CASRSTGWSSYNEQFF
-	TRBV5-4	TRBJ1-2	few	TGTGCCAGCAGCCGCCTACAGGAGGGCAACTATGGCTACACCTTC	CASSRLQEGNYGYTF
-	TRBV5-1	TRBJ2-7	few	TGCGCCAGCAGCTTGGATCCCCTGGGGAGCTCCTACGAGCAGTACTTC	CASSLDPLGSSYEQYF
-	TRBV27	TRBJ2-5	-	TGTGCCAGCAGTTTCTGGCCAGGGCAAGAGACCCAGTACTTC	CASSFWPGQETQYF
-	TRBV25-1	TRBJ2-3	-	TGTGCCTCCAGTCCCAGTTTCAGCACAGATACGCAGTATTTT	CASSPSFSTDTQYF
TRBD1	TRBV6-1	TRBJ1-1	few	TGTGCCAGCAGAGCCGGGACAGGGTGGACTGAAGCTTTCTTT	CASRAGTGWTEAFF
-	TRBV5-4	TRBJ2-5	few	TGTGCCAGCAGCCAACCCAGGGCCGATTTGGAGACCCAGTACTTC	CASSQPRADLETQYF
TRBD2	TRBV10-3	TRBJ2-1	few	TGTGCCATCAGTGAATCTACTAGCGGACCCTACAATGAGCAGTTCTTC	CAISESTSGPYNEQFF
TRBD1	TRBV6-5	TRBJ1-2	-	TGTGCCAGCAAGACGGGACAGCTGTATGGCTACACCTTC	CASKTGQLYGYTF
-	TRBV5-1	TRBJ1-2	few	TGCGCCAGCAGCTATAACGGTGTGGGCTACACCTTC	CASSYNGVGYTF
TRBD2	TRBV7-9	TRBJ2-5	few	TGTGCCAGCAGCCCCCGACTAGCGGAGGGACAAGAGACCCAGTACTTC	CASSPRLAEGQETQYF
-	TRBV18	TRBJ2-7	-	TGTGCCAGCTCATCTGACCAAACCAGGGGATACGAGCAGTACTTC	CASSSDQTRGYEQYF
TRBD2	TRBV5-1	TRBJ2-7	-	TGCGCCAGCAGCTTCGGGCGGGGGGGCTACGAGCAGTACTTC	CASSFGRGGYEQYF
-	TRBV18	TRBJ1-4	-	TGTGCCAGCTCAACTTCGGCCCCTAGGAATGAAAAACTGTTTTTT	CASSTSAPRNEKLFF
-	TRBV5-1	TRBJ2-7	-	TGCGCCAGCAGTGGTAGCGGAAACTACGAGCAGTACTTC	CASSGSGNYEQYF
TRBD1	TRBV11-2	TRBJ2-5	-	TGTGCCAGCAGCCCCGGACAGGGTCGCGAAGAGACCCAGTACTTC	CASSPGQGREETQYF
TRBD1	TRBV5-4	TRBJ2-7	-	TGTGCCAGCAGCCCGGGACAGGGGGGCGAGCAGTACTTC	CASSPGQGGEQYF
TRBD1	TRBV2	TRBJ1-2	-	TGTGCCAGCACCCCACCCGGGAGGACAGGGGATGGCTACACCTTC	CASTPPGRTGDGYTF
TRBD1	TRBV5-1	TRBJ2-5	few	TGCGCCAGCAGATCCGGGACAGGTGGGGGAGAGACCCAGTACTTC	CASRSGTGGGETQYF
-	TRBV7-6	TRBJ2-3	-	TGTGCCAGCAGCCCAGTGACTCAGCTGCAGTATTTT	CASSPVTQLQYF
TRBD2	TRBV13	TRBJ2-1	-	TGTGCCAGCAGCTTAAAAGGGCGGGGGGGCCTCAATGAGCAGTTCTTC	CASSLKGRGGLNEQFF
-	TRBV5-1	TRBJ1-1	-	TGCGCCAGCAGCTATGTAGGGAGGACTGAAGCTTTCTTT	CASSYVGRTEAFF
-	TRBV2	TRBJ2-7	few	TGTGCCAGCAGGGGAACGGGACACAGCTACGAGCAGTACTTC	CASRGTGHSYEQYF
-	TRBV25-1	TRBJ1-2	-	TGTGCCAGCAGTGAATCCCCAGGGGACACCGAGGATGGCTACACCTTC	CASSESPGDTEDGYTF
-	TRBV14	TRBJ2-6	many	TGTGCCAGCCGGGGATCTGGGGCCAACGTCCTGACTTTC	CASRGSGANVLTF
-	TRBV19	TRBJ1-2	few	TGTGCCAGTAGTGGGCAGGGACAAACTATGGGCTACACCTTC	CASSGQGQTMGYTF
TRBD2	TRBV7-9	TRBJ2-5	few	TGTGCCAGCAGTTTGACTCTAGCGGTCCAAGAGACCCAGTACTTC	CASSLTLAVQETQYF
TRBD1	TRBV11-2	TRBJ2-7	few	TGTGCCAGCAGCCCCTCACAGGGGGGAGGTGGGCAGTACTTC	CASSPSQGGGGQYF
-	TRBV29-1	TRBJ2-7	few	TGCAGCGCCGGAAGAGGCAGGGGTGGGTACGAGCAGTACTTC	CSAGRGRGGYEQYF
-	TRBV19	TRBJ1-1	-	TGTGCCACCCGGGGGGAAGAGGGTGAAGCTTTCTTT	CATRGEEGEAFF
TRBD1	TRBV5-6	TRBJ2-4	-	TGTGCCAGCAGCCGCAGGGGGACCCAAAACATTCAGTACTTC	CASSRRGTQNIQYF
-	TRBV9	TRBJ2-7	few	TGTGCCAGCAGCGTTTTGGGCGCATACGAGCAGTACTTC	CASSVLGAYEQYF
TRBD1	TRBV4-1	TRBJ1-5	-	TGCGCCAGCAGCCAAGATAGGGGTAGGACAGGGGGCTTTGAGCCCCAGCATTTT	CASSQDRGRTGGFEPQHF
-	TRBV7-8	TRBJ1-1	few	TGTGCCAGCAGCCAAGCCGGGGGTAGGTCGCGGGTGAACACTGAAGCTTTCTTT	CASSQAGGRSRVNTEAFF
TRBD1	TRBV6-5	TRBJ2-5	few	TGTGCCAGCAGAGGGACAGGGGCGGCGGAGACCCAGTACTTC	CASRGTGAAETQYF
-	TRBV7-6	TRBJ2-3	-	TGTGCCAGCAGCGCCCGGGTGGCAGATACGCAGTATTTT	CASSARVADTQYF
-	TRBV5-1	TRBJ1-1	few	TGCGCCAGCAGCTTGGTTGCAGGGAGGGACACTGAAGCTTTCTTT	CASSLVAGRDTEAFF
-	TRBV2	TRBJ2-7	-	TGTGCCAGCAGTGAAGGACTTACCTACGAGCAGTACTTC	CASSEGLTYEQYF
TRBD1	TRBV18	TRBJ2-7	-	TGTGCCAGCTCACCCGTTCCTCCATCCGGGACAGGGCACCACGAGCAGTACTTC	CASSPVPPSGTGHHEQYF
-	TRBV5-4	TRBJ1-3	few	TGTGCCAGCAGCGTTCCAGGGGATGGTGGAAACACCATATATTTT	CASSVPGDGGNTIYF
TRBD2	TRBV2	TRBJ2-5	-	TGTGCCAGCAGTGAGAGGGCTAGCGGGGGGGAAGAGACCCAGTACTTC	CASSERASGGEETQYF
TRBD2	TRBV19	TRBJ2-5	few	TGTGCCAGTAGTAGCCTAGCGGGGGAAGAGACCCAGTACTTC	CASSSLAGEETQYF
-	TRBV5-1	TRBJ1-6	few	TGCGCCAGCAGCTTAGGGGCGTCCTATAATTCACCCCTCCACTTT	CASSLGASYNSPLHF
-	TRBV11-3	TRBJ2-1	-	TGTGCCAGCAGCGAAGGAGGCCCCCTGGGTCTTGAGCAGTTCTTC	CASSEGGPLGLEQFF
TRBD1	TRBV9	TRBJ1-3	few	TGTGCCAGCAGGACCGGGGACAGAGAAGGAAACACCATATATTTT	CASRTGDREGNTIYF